This TCR beta chain was identified during a study of OX40 agonist ivuxolimab in advanced cancers. Study in general: The patients received ivuxolimab by intravenous route every 2 weeks at 0.01 to 10 mg/kg. Whole-study findings and limits: Relatively little clonal expansion, among the lowest observed, appeared in partial responders at 0.1-3.0 mg/kg.

Turning to this clone: Its antigen is still unknown. Other DNA sequences within the sample encode an identical CDR3.

Germline lookup yields CDR1 SEHNR and CDR2 FQNEAQ (reference sequence). V lost 1 base, J lost 3 bases, and 4 bases lay in between. The CDR3 runs to 12 residues. The method was immunoSEQ multiplex PCR; TCRdb's version includes in-frame clones alone and lacks a portion of them. The table lists approximately 54,000 clones, 85% to 95% of them singletons. Blood samples were obtained at baseline, cycle 4 day 1, and cycle 7 day 1. The receptor's source is an adult with an advanced solid tumor such as melanoma, head and neck, liver or kidney cancer. V and J are TRBV7-9 and TRBJ2-7; D ambiguous. Sample: CD4+ or CD8+ T cells sorted from blood, taken in a trial of the OX40 agonist ivuxolimab. This CDR3 is CASSLGSYEQYF. CDR3 DNA: TGTGCCAGCAGCTTAGGCAGCTACGAGCAGTACTTC.